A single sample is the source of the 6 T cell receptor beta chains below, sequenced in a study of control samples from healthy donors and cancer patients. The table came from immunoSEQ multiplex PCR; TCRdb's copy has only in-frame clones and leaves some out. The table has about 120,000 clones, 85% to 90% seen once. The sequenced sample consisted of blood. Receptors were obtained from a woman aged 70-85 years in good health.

CDR3 DNA sequence: TGCAGCACGGGCGAAGGATTTTCCTACGAGCAGTACTTC. It translates to CSTGEGFSYEQYF. V gene TRBV29-1 combines with J gene TRBJ2-7; D gene ambiguous. Looked up from germline, CDR1 is SQVTM and CDR2 is ANQGSEA. Deletions cut 8 bases from V and 1 base from J, with 15 bases between. The CDR3 extends over 13 amino acids.

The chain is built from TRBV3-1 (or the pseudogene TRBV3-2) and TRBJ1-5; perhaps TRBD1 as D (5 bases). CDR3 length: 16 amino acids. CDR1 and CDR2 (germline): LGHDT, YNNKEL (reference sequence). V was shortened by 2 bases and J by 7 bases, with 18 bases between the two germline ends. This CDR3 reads CASSQNPGGAGQPQHF. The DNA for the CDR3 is TGTGCCAGCAGCCAAAACCCTGGAGGGGCCGGGCAGCCCCAGCATTTT.

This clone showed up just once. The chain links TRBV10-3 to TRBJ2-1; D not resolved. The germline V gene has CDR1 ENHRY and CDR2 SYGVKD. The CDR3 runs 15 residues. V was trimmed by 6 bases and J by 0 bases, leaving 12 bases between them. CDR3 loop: CAISPQVSSYNEQFF. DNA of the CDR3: TGTGCCATCAGCCCCCAGGTGAGCTCCTACAATGAGCAGTTCTTC.

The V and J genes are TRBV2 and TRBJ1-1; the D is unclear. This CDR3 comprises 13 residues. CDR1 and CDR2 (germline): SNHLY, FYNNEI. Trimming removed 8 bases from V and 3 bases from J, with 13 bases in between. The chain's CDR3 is CASVYVLDTEAFF. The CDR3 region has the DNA TGTGCCAGCGTCTATGTTTTGGACACTGAAGCTTTCTTT. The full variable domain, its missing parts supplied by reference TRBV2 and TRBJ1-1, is EPEVTQTPSHQVTQMGQEVILRCVPISNHLYFYWYRQILGQKVEFLVSFYNNEISEKSEIFDDQFSVERPDGSNFTLKIRSTKLEDSAMYFCASVYVLDTEAFFGQGTRLTVV.

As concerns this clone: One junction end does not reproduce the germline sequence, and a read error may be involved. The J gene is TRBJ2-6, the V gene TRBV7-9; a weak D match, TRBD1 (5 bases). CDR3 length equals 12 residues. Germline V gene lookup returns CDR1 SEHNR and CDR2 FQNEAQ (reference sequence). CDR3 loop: CASSLAADRPLF. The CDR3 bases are TGTGCCAGCAGCTTAGCTGCAGACAGACCCCTCTTC. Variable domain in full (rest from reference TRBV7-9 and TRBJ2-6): DTGVSQNPRHKITKRGQNVTFRCDPISEHNRLYWYRQTLGQGPEFLTYFQNEAQLEKSRLLSDRFSAERPKGSFSTLEIQRTEQGDSAMYLCASSLAADRPLFGAGSRLTVL.

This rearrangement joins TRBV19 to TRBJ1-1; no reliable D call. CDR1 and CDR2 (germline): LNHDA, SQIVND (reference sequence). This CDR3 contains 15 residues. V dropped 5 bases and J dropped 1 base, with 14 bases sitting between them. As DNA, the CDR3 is TGTGCCAGTAGTCCACGACCAATGGGGAACACTGAAGCTTTCTTT. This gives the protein CASSPRPMGNTEAFF.